What follows are 22 T cell receptor beta chains derived from one specimen sequenced in a study of tumor and adjacent non-tumor tissue in lung cancer (dated by TCRdb to 2017 to 2018). Library preparation was by multiplex PCR. Sequenced on an Illumina HiSeq 2500. TCRbeta libraries were built by three rounds of nested PCR using primers (Table S4), following protocols modified from ARM-PCR. TCRdb reran the public reads through fastp at Q25 and MiXCR, keeping productive beta chains. Identical CDR3 protein sequences are pooled into one entry, listed with their most common genes and DNA. A total of 81,000 or so distinct CDR3 sequences appear in this sample, about 82% of them only once. 50% to 65% of the sample is taken by the ten largest. RNA was extracted from bulk unsorted tissue and checked for quality with a NanoDrop ND-1000 and an Agilent 2100. Normal lung samples were distant non-tumor tissue taken more than 3 cm from the tumor edge.

The sequenced material came from distant non-tumor lung tissue. These receptors all stem from a man between 60 and 70 years old with non-small cell lung cancer.

With regard to this clonotype: Germline is not matched at one junction end, which may reflect a read error. This chain joins TRBV6-5 and TRBJ1-5; the D is unclear. The V gene's germline CDR1 is MNHEY and CDR2 SVGAGI. CDR3 length equals 13 residues. This CDR3 is CASSLVGNQPQHF. The CDR3 bases are TGTGCCAGTAGTTTAGTGGGAAATCAGCCCCAGCATTTT.

Of note for this clonotype: A read error may produce the germline difference seen at one junction end. J is TRBJ2-1 and V is TRBV20-1; weak D call: TRBD2 (5 bases). The germline gives CDR1 DFQATT, CDR2 SNEGSKA (reference sequence). The CDR3 extends over 15 amino acids. The CDR3 DNA is TGCACTGCTAGAGGGCTAGCCACCTCCTACAATGGGCAGTTCTTC. Translating it yields CTARGLATSYNGQFF.

Notes on this clonotype: A much larger clone lies one base from this, so it may be a read error. CDR3: CASTGRGQTQPLHF. The CDR3 nucleotides are TGTGCCAGCACGGGTAGGGGACAAACCCAACCCCTCCACTTT. The genes are TRBV6-1 and TRBJ1-6; D may be TRBD1 (6 bases). CDR1 MNHNS and CDR2 SASEGT come from the germline V gene. V lost 7 bases and J lost 12, with 19 bases in between. CDR3 length: 14 amino acids.

This clonotype was seen just once. Since the CDR3 does not end with the conserved phenylalanine or tryptophan, this likely comes from a read error. Because the CDR3's place on the DNA is in doubt, the DNA is left out and the CDR3 is given as listed by TCRdb. The chain uses TRBV7-8 and TRBJ2-7; the table's D gene call, TRBD1, was not cross checked with the DNA. The CDR3 numbers 15 amino acids, ends counted. Germline assignment: CDR1 SGHVS and CDR2 FQNEAQ. CDR3 loop: CASSLTFGPLYEQYL.

A remark on this clonotype: As the CDR3 is not closed by the conserved phenylalanine or tryptophan, this likely results from a read error. It is unclear where the CDR3 begins or ends on the DNA, so no DNA is shown, and the CDR3 is as TCRdb lists it. The J gene is TRBJ2-1, the V gene TRBV20-1; TRBD2, as called in the table, went unchecked against the DNA. With termini counted, the CDR3 has 13 amino acids. The germline CDR1 and CDR2 sequences are DFQATT and SNEGSKA (reference sequence). The chain's CDR3 is CTARGPAGNEQFL.

This clonotype was seen just once. A junction boundary mismatches the germline segment, possibly from a read error. The chain links TRBV29-1 to TRBJ1-1, with 7 bases fitting TRBD1. CDR1 is SQVTM and CDR2 is ANQGSEA in the germline V gene. The CDR3 length is 15 residues. CDR3 coding DNA: TGCACCGTTGAAGACAGGGACGGAAAGAACACTGAAGCTTTCTTT. Protein product: CTVEDRDGKNTEAFF. The full variable domain, its missing parts supplied by reference TRBV29-1 and TRBJ1-1, is SAVISQKPSRDICQRGTSLTIQCQVDSQVTMMFWYRQQPGQSLTLIATANQGSEATYESGFVIDKFPISRPNLTFSTLTVSNMSPEDSSIYLCTVEDRDGKNTEAFFGQGTRLTVV.

Points on this clonotype: A junction boundary mismatches the germline segment, possibly from a read error. The chain joins TRBV29-1 to TRBJ2-2; 9 bases align to TRBD1. Germline values: CDR1 SQVTM, CDR2 ANQGSEA. The CDR3 has 14 amino acids. The CDR3 sequence: CSVHGQGNTGKLFF. The CDR3 DNA reads TGCAGCGTCCATGGACAGGGGAACACCGGGAAGCTATTTTTT.

This clonotype came up a few times. V is TRBV19 and J is TRBJ2-7, with 10 bases that match TRBD1. J lost 1 base, V lost 5 bases, and 8 bases had no gene match. Per germline, CDR1 LNHDA and CDR2 SQIVND (reference sequence). The CDR3 is made up of 16 amino acids. The CDR3 protein is CASSVPLGQGSYEQYF. CDR3 DNA sequence: TGTGCCAGTAGTGTGCCTTTGGGACAGGGGTCCTACGAGCAGTACTTC.

Comments on this clonotype: The junction and the germline gene differ at one end; a read error may be behind it. The rearrangement uses TRBV4-3 and TRBJ1-1; D is uncertain. From germline, CDR1 is LGHNA and CDR2 YSLEER. CDR3 size: 17 residues. CDR3 sequence: CAISQDVQCSSGTEAFF. The CDR3 nucleotides are TGCGCCATCAGCCAAGACGTTCAGTGCAGTTCGGGCACTGAAGCTTTTTTT.

As regards this clonotype: An end of the junction differs from the germline gene, which may be a read error. This chain links TRBV6-1 with TRBJ1-1, with unresolved D. Germline V lookup: CDR1 MNHNS, CDR2 SASEGT. The CDR3 is 14 residues long. Here the CDR3 DNA reads TGTGCCAGTAGTGAAGACACGGGCGACACTGAAGCCTTCTTT. This codes for CASSEDTGDTEAFF.

A note on this clonotype: The junction shows a germline mismatch at one end, possibly a read error. This sequence joins TRBV11-3 and TRBJ2-7, with D possibly being TRBD1 or TRBD2 (6 bases each). Germline CDR1 SGHNT, CDR2 YENEEA. The CDR3 is 16 amino acids. CDR3 DNA sequence: TGTACCAGCAACTTAGCCCGAGGGGGGCCCACCTACGAGCAGTACTTC. It codes for CTSNLARGGPTYEQYF.

This clonotype came up once. Here the CDR3 omits its conserved ending phenylalanine or tryptophan, so a read error is the likely source. The limits of the CDR3 on the DNA are not certain, so only TCRdb's listed CDR3 is given. V gene TRBV7-8 combines with J gene TRBJ2-7; TRBD2 was called by the table and not checked on the DNA. Germline V gene data show CDR1 as SGHVS and CDR2 as FQNEAQ. The CDR3 is made up of 16 amino acids, end residues included. CDR3: CASSSTETTPYYEQCL.

A remark on this clonotype: The CDR3 does not close with the conserved phenylalanine or tryptophan, likely indicating a read error. In DNA, the CDR3 is TGCAGCGTTGAGAGCGGGAGCAGGGATACGCAGTATTAT. This gives the protein CSVESGSRDTQYY. The chain couples TRBV29-1 to TRBJ2-3; 8 bases align to TRBD2. The germline V gene encodes CDR1 SQVTM and CDR2 ANQGSEA. Losses at the gene ends were 3 bases for V and 6 bases for J; bases not matched to a gene: 5. The CDR3 covers 13 residues.

This clonotype was picked up a small number of times. A read error may be the cause here, since a much bigger clone is one base away. The genes are TRBV20-1 and TRBJ2-7, with D maybe TRBD1 (6 bases). Germline V gene lookup returns CDR1 DFQATT and CDR2 SNEGSKA (reference sequence). V was shortened by 5 bases and J by 6 bases, with 20 bases between the two germline ends. CDR3 length: 14 amino acids. Here the CDR3 DNA reads TGCAGTGCTGAGGGGACACTGAGAGGGTTCGAGCAGTACTTC. This sequence encodes CSAEGTLRGFEQYF.

J is TRBJ1-5 and V is TRBV6-2 or TRBV6-3; the D is unclear. CDR1 and CDR2 (germline): MNHEY, SVGEGT. V shed 6 bases and J shed 6 bases, with 12 bases lying between them. The CDR3 contains 13 residues. The DNA of the CDR3 is TGTGCCAGCAGCCCTTTGGCGGCTCAGCCCCAGCATTTT. Translation: CASSPLAAQPQHF.

To note about this clonotype: A junction boundary mismatches the germline segment, possibly from a read error. This chain links TRBV11-2 with TRBJ2-2, with D possibly being TRBD2 (6 bases). The CDR3 sequence is 13 residues long. CDR1 and CDR2 (germline): SGHAT, FQNNGV. CDR3 amino acids: CASSDTWGGDLFF. CDR3 nucleotide sequence: TGTGCCAGCAGCGATACCTGGGGCGGGGATCTGTTTTTT.

The sample holds one count of this clonotype. The chain is built from TRBV11-2 and TRBJ1-6; maybe TRBD1 (6 bases). This CDR3 is 15 amino acids long. Germline loops: CDR1 SGHAT, CDR2 FQNNGV. The CDR3 sequence: CISSLGGDNNSPLHF. CDR3 bases: TGTATCAGTAGCTTAGGAGGGGACAATAATTCACCCCTCCACTTT.

This chain uses TRBV5-1 with TRBJ1-6; 7 bases fit TRBD1. V lost 2 bases to trimming and J lost 17 bases; unmatched junction nucleotides: 13. This CDR3 is built from 14 residues. Germline CDR1 is SGHRS and CDR2 is YFSETQ. In DNA form, the CDR3 reads TGCGCCAGCAGCTTAGGACAGGTTAATTCACACTTCCACTTT. This sequence encodes CASSLGQVNSHFHF.

As concerns this clonotype: The junction shows a germline mismatch at one end, possibly a read error. The chain carries TRBV6-5 and TRBJ1-1, with D uncertain. The CDR3 totals 16 residues. Per germline, CDR1 MNHEY and CDR2 SVGAGI. The CDR3 region has the DNA TGTACCAGCAGTTACGCTCTGGGAGGTTTCGGCACTGAAGCTTTCTTT. It yields the protein CTSSYALGGFGTEAFF.

Worth noting for this clonotype: Germline and junction disagree at one end, which may indicate a read error. This rearrangement joins TRBV4-3 to TRBJ2-7; 7 bases fit TRBD2. From germline, CDR1 is LGHNA and CDR2 YSLEER. The CDR3 runs to 15 residues. The CDR3: CGSCQELAPSCEQYF. In nucleotides, the CDR3 is TGCGGCAGCTGCCAAGAACTAGCGCCTTCCTGCGAGCAGTACTTC.

J is TRBJ1-4 and V is TRBV5-4; D unclear. From germline, CDR1 is SGHNT and CDR2 YYREEE (reference sequence). Trimming cost V 1 base and J 6 bases, with 10 bases left between them. CDR3 length: 14 residues. The CDR3 loop reads CASSLRVGDEKLFF. The DNA of the CDR3 is TGTGCCAGCAGCTTGAGGGTTGGGGATGAAAAACTGTTTTTT.

On this clonotype itself: The junction departs from germline at one end; a sequencing error may be responsible. The chain has TRBV11-2 and TRBJ2-3, with D uncertain. The CDR3 spans 13 residues. Germline V lookup: CDR1 SGHAT, CDR2 FQNNGV. The CDR3 sequence is CACSLVSADTQYF. CDR3 nucleotide sequence: TGTGCCTGCAGCTTAGTCTCAGCAGATACGCAGTATTTT.